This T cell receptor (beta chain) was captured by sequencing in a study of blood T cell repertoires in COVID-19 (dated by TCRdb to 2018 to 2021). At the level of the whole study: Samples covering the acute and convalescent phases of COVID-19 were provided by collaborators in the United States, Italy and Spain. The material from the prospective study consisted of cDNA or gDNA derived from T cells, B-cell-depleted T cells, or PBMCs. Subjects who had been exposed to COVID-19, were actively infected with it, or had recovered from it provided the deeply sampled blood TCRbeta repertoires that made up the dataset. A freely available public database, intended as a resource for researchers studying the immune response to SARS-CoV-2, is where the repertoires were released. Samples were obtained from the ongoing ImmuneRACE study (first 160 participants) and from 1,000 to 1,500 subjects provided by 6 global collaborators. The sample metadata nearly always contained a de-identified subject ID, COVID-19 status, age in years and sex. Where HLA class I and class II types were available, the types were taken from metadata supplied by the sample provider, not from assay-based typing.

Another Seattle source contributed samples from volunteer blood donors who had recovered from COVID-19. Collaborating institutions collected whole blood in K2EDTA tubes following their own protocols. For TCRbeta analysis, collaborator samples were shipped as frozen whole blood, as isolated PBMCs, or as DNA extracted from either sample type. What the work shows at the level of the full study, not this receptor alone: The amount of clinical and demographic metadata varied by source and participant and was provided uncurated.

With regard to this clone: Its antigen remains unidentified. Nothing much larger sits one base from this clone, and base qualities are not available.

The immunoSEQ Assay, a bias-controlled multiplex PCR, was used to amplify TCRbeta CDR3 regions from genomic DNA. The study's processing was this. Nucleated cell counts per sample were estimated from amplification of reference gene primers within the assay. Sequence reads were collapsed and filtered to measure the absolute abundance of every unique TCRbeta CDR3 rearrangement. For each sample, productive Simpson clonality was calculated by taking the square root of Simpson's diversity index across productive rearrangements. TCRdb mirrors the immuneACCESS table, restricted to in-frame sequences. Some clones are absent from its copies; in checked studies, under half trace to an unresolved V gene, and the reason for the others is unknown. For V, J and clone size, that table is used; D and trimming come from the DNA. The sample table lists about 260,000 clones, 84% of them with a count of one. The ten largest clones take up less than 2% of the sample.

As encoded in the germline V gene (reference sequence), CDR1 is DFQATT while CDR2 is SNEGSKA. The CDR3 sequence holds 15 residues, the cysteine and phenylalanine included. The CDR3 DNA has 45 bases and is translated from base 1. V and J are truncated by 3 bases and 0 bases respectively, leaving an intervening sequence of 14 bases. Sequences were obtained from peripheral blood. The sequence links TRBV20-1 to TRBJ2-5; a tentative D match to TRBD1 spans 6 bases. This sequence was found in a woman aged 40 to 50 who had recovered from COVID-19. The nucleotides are TGCAGTGCTAGTCCGGACAGTCCTCACCAAGAGACCCAGTACTTC. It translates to CSASPDSPHQETQYF.